Following are 8 T cell receptor beta chains from one sample sequenced in a study of shared clonotypes between healthy human individuals. Profiled with immunoSEQ multiplex PCR; TCRdb holds only in-frame clones, not every one. In the table there are about 2 million clones, 85% to 95% of which are singletons. Sequenced sample: naive CD4+ T cells sorted from blood. Subset in this sample: CD45RA+ positively selected. The receptors here all came from a man aged 18-30 years in good health.

This clone was detected only once. The rearrangement links TRBV4-1 to TRBJ1-6; D call uncertain. The V end lost 4 bases, the J end lost 7 bases, and 20 bases lay between the germline ends. Germline V gene lookup returns CDR1 MGHRA and CDR2 YSYEKL. This CDR3 is 17 amino acids long. CDR3 sequence (DNA): TGCGCCAGCAGCCCCCAGGAGGCGTCACAGCCAAATTCACCCCTCCACTTT. Translated: CASSPQEASQPNSPLHF.

This clone was observed once. The chain employs TRBV15 and TRBJ2-5, with D perhaps TRBD1 (5 bases). The CDR3 covers 14 residues. Germline assignment: CDR1 LNHNV and CDR2 YYDKDF (reference sequence). V lost 5 bases and J 2 bases, leaving 12 bases between the germline ends. CDR3 amino acids: CATSPLGVQETQYF. In DNA form, the CDR3 reads TGTGCCACCAGCCCTTTAGGGGTGCAAGAGACCCAGTACTTC. Complete variable domain (other parts from reference TRBV15 and TRBJ2-5): DAMVIQNPRYQVTQFGKPVTLSCSQTLNHNVMYWYQQKSSQAPKLLFHYYDKDFNNEADTPDNFQSRRPNTSFCFLDIRSPGLGDTAMYLCATSPLGVQETQYFGPGTRLLVL.

The V call is TRBV28, the J call TRBJ2-6; TRBD1 aligns across 9 bases. V was pared by 5 bases and J by 1 base, with 12 bases of the junction left unmatched. Germline loops: CDR1 MDHEN, CDR2 SYDVKM. This CDR3 region has 19 residues. CDR3 sequence: CASSRLWGQGFSGANVLTF. The CDR3 coding sequence is TGTGCCAGCAGTCGGCTTTGGGGACAGGGCTTTTCTGGGGCCAACGTCCTGACTTTC.

This chain links TRBV5-1 with TRBJ2-1, with 14 bases aligning to TRBD2. The germline gives CDR1 SGHRS, CDR2 YFSETQ. V was pared by 0 bases and J by 5 bases, with 4 bases of the junction left unmatched. The CDR3 has 17 residues. The DNA of the CDR3 is TGCGCCAGCAGCTTGGGAGGGACTAGCGGGAGTGACAATGAGCAGTTCTTC. Translation gives CASSLGGTSGSDNEQFF. Full variable domain (missing parts from reference TRBV5-1 and TRBJ2-1): KAGVTQTPRYLIKTRGQQVTLSCSPISGHRSVSWYQQTPGQGLQFLFEYFSETQRNKGNFPGRFSGRQFSNSRSEMNVSTLELGDSALYLCASSLGGTSGSDNEQFFGPGTRLTVL.

This sequence joins TRBV6-6 and TRBJ2-7; D could derive from TRBD1 or TRBD2 (7 bases each). The CDR3 is 12 residues long. CDR1 and CDR2 from the germline V gene are MNHNY and SVGAGI (reference sequence). With 6 bases removed from V and 5 bases from J, the gap between germline ends came to 11 bases. This chain's CDR3 is CASRTGRDEQYF. CDR3 in DNA: TGTGCCAGCAGGACAGGGAGGGACGAGCAGTACTTC.

CDR3 coding DNA: TGCGCCAGCAGTGAAAGTCTAGCGGGACGCACAGATACGCAGTATTTT. It encodes CASSESLAGRTDTQYF. The chain couples TRBV10-2 to TRBJ2-3; TRBD2 matches at 9 bases. The CDR3 length is 16 residues. Germline CDR1 is WSHSY and CDR2 is SAAADI. The J segment lost 1 base and the V segment lost 3 bases, leaving 5 bases of the junction unmatched.

The chain has TRBV7-9 and TRBJ1-2; no firm D call. With 4 bases removed from V and 8 bases from J, the gap between germline ends came to 14 bases. Germline lookup yields CDR1 SEHNR and CDR2 FQNEAQ (reference sequence). There are 13 residues in the CDR3. The CDR3 nucleotides are TGTGCCAGCAGCTCGATTACGGCGGGCGGCTACACCTTC. Amino acid sequence: CASSSITAGGYTF.

The chain employs TRBV6-1 and TRBJ2-1; TRBD2 might be the D (6 bases). This CDR3 has 14 residues. Germline V CDR1 and CDR2: MNHNS, SASEGT. The V end was cut by 10 bases, the J end by 4 bases, with 17 bases between. CDR3 region: CAIESTRKYNEQFF. CDR3 coding DNA: TGTGCCATCGAGTCGACTAGAAAGTACAATGAGCAGTTCTTC.